This TCR beta chain was sequenced in a study of T cell repertoires in cytomegalovirus infection. Study-level points and caveats: The ex vivo response was dominated by HLA-C-restricted CMV-specific TCR beta clonotypes.

Each CDR3 protein is one row after TCRdb ran MiXCR on the reads. The sample consists of around 140,000 distinct CDR3 sequences, 5.5% to 7% of them appearing once. Losses at the gene ends were 5 bases for V and 6 bases for J; bases not matched to a gene: 10. This CDR3 contains 14 residues. CDR1 and CDR2 from the germline V gene are SGHTA and FQGNSA. This clonotype was detected ten times or more. Its target is not known. The sequencing input was PBMCs. The clonotype originates from a human donor in good health (CMV status not recorded). Some clones in this sample may be carry-over from other donors' samples. This chain uses TRBV7-2 with TRBJ2-7; 7 bases are shared with TRBD1. The CDR3 protein is CASSIRQGELEQYF. The DNA of the CDR3 is TGTGCCAGCAGCATCCGACAGGGAGAACTCGAGCAGTACTTC.